This passage covers 22 T cell receptor beta chains from one sample sequenced in a study of T cells in Graves' hyperthyroidism and ophthalmopathy. There were TCR beta CDR3 regions amplified from RNA transcripts. The study used the HTBI primer set for a first-round RT-PCR of the TCR CDR3. Via MiXCR, TCRdb re-called the multiplex PCR reads, giving one row per CDR3 protein. Of over 700,000 distinct CDR3 sequences detected, approximately 40% appear once; the ten largest clones hold more than 7%. Input material: blood. All receptors derive from a man aged 18 to 29 with Graves' hyperthyroidism.

There are many counts of this clonotype. The V gene is TRBV24-1, the J gene TRBJ2-6; D not resolved. Germline lookup yields CDR1 KGHDR and CDR2 SFDVKD. Trimming removed 4 bases from V and 0 bases from J, with 3 bases in between. The CDR3 sequence is 14 residues long. CDR3 in DNA: TGTGCCACCAGTGACAGCTCTGGGGCCAACGTCCTGACTTTC. It codes for CATSDSSGANVLTF.

This clonotype is a singleton in its sample. Germline is not matched at one junction end, which may reflect a read error. J is TRBJ2-2 and V is TRBV11-2; maybe TRBD1 (7 bases). This CDR3 spans 18 amino acids. The germline V gene has CDR1 SGHAT and CDR2 FQNNGV. CDR3 residues: CASSLGLRTGFRTGGLFF. The CDR3 nucleotides are TGTGCCAGCAGCTTAGGTCTCCGGACAGGATTTCGCACCGGGGGGCTGTTTTTT.

This clonotype was recorded only once. The gene calls are TRBV29-1 and TRBJ1-1; TRBD1 aligns across 8 bases. The germline CDR1 and CDR2 sequences are SQVTM and ANQGSEA. The CDR3 length is 14 residues. Trimming removed 4 bases from V and 0 bases from J; junction bases left unmatched: 4. In DNA form, the CDR3 reads TGCAGCGTTGGTTGGACAGGGCTGAACACTGAAGCTTTCTTT. This encodes CSVGWTGLNTEAFF.

The rearrangement links TRBV7-2 to TRBJ2-7, with 9 positions matching TRBD2. Trimming removed 7 bases from V and 3 bases from J; junction bases left unmatched: 7. The CDR3 is made up of 14 amino acids. Germline assignment: CDR1 SGHTA and CDR2 FQGNSA. This CDR3 reads CASKTSGGNYEQYF. The CDR3 DNA is TGTGCCAGCAAGACCAGCGGGGGGAACTACGAGCAGTACTTC.

J is TRBJ2-7 and V is TRBV20-1; D remains unclear. The CDR3 is 16 residues long. The germline V gene encodes CDR1 DFQATT and CDR2 SNEGSKA (reference sequence). V lost 0 bases and J 0 bases, leaving 15 bases between the germline ends. The CDR3: CSARDFFSLSSYEQYF. The CDR3 DNA follows: TGCAGTGCTAGAGACTTCTTTAGCCTAAGCTCCTACGAGCAGTACTTC.

V usage is TRBV15 and J usage is TRBJ2-7; 13 bases fit TRBD2. The CDR3 loop spans 16 amino acids. In germline, CDR1 is LNHNV, CDR2 YYDKDF (reference sequence). The ends lost 4 bases at V and 4 bases at J; junction bases unmatched: 7. As DNA, the CDR3 is TGTGCCACCAGCAACGACAGGGGACTAGCGGGATACGAGCAGTACTTC. It encodes CATSNDRGLAGYEQYF.

The chain links TRBV25-1 to TRBJ1-5, with D possibly matching TRBD1 (5 bases). Germline CDR1 and CDR2: MGHDK and SYGVNS. The germline V and J ends were trimmed by 3 bases and 4 bases, with 13 bases remaining between them. The CDR3 has 15 residues. CDR3 loop: CASSDSRTLNQPQHF. In DNA form, the CDR3 reads TGTGCCAGCAGTGACTCCCGGACATTGAATCAGCCCCAGCATTTT. The full variable domain, rest sourced from reference TRBV25-1 and TRBJ1-5, is EADIYQTPRYLVIGTGKKITLECSQTMGHDKMYWYQQDPGMELHLIHYSYGVNSTEKGDLSSESTVSRIRTEHFPLTLESARPSHTSQYLCASSDSRTLNQPQHFGDGTRLSIL.

The rearrangement uses TRBV20-1 and TRBJ2-7; 8 positions agree with TRBD1. V was pared by 6 bases and J by 7 bases, with 14 bases of the junction left unmatched. Germline assignment: CDR1 DFQATT and CDR2 SNEGSKA (reference sequence). The CDR3 extends over 14 amino acids. In DNA form, the CDR3 reads TGCAGTGCCCCGAAGCTGGACAGGGTGAGGGAGCAGTACTTC. Translated, it gives CSAPKLDRVREQYF.

This clonotype was recorded many times. The junction and the germline gene differ at one end; a read error may be behind it. The chain couples TRBV29-1 to TRBJ1-3; the D gene is possibly TRBD1 (6 bases). This CDR3 is 10 amino acids long. Germline loops: CDR1 SQVTM, CDR2 ANQGSEA. The CDR3 bases are TGCAGCGTTGGCGAGAAGGAGGGGGATTTT. Protein sequence: CSVGEKEGDF.

This clonotype was observed a few times. The CDR3 coding sequence is TGTGCCAGCAGCGGAAGGGGGTCCTATAATTCACCCCTCCACTTT. Encoded protein: CASSGRGSYNSPLHF. The chain employs TRBV7-2 and TRBJ1-6, with a weak D call TRBD1 (6 bases). Germline values: CDR1 SGHTA, CDR2 FQGNSA. V was trimmed by 5 bases and J by 1 base, leaving 9 bases between them. The CDR3 is 15 amino acids.

This clonotype was recorded a few times. The gene calls are TRBV7-9 and TRBJ2-7, with unresolved D. Germline assignment: CDR1 SEHNR and CDR2 FQNEAQ (reference sequence). The CDR3 spans 14 residues. V gave up 4 bases and J gave up 5 bases, with 15 bases separating them. The CDR3 DNA is TGTGCCAGCAGCTCCCCCGAGATTAGGAACGAGCAGTACTTC. It specifies CASSSPEIRNEQYF.

This sequence joins TRBV6-5 and TRBJ2-2, with D tentatively TRBD1 or TRBD2 (6 bases each). V gave up 4 bases and J gave up 6 bases, with 12 bases separating them. The CDR3 runs to 14 residues. Germline lookup yields CDR1 MNHEY and CDR2 SVGAGI. In nucleotides, the CDR3 is TGTGCCAGCAGTTCCTCAGGGGAGGCCGGGGAGCTGTTTTTT. Its protein is CASSSSGEAGELFF.

The chain employs TRBV9 and TRBJ1-3; a possible D gene is TRBD1 (5 bases). This CDR3 has 14 residues. Germline V gene lookup returns CDR1 SGDLS and CDR2 YYNGEE. Trimming left V 6 bases short and J 0 bases short, with 10 bases between. This chain's CDR3 is CASKPGGSGNTIYF. The DNA for the CDR3 is TGTGCCAGCAAGCCGGGGGGCTCTGGAAACACCATATATTTT.

The rearrangement links TRBV25-1 to TRBJ1-1, with a possible D match to TRBD1 (6 bases). V was trimmed by 7 bases and J by 4 bases, leaving 13 bases between them. Germline V gene sequence: CDR1 MGHDK, CDR2 SYGVNS. The CDR3 is made up of 13 amino acids. This chain's CDR3 is CASTSDSLTEAFF. The CDR3 DNA sequence: TGTGCCAGCACTTCGGACAGCCTCACTGAAGCTTTCTTT.

This clonotype was seen only a few times. The chain's CDR3 is CASSFTGIDEQYF. CDR3 nucleotides: TGTGCCAGCAGTTTCACAGGGATCGACGAGCAGTACTTC. The chain links TRBV12-3 or TRBV12-4 to TRBJ2-7, with a weak D call TRBD1 (6 bases). The length of the CDR3 is 13 residues. V lost 3 bases and J lost 5, with 11 bases in between.

This clonotype appeared many times. This chain connects TRBV7-9 to TRBJ2-6, with D perhaps TRBD1 (5 bases). This CDR3 spans 15 amino acids. The V end lost 4 bases, the J end lost 0 bases, and 7 bases lay between the germline ends. The germline V gene has CDR1 SEHNR and CDR2 FQNEAQ (reference sequence). The CDR3 protein is CASSSTGSGANVLTF. CDR3 coding DNA: TGTGCCAGCAGCTCAACAGGCTCTGGGGCCAACGTCCTGACTTTC.

The chain links TRBV6-1 to TRBJ2-5; TRBD1 matches at 9 bases. V was pared by 4 bases and J by 0 bases, with 12 bases of the junction left unmatched. The CDR3 length is 18 residues. CDR1 MNHNS and CDR2 SASEGT come from the germline V gene. CDR3 sequence: CASSGEGRTGAHQETQYF. For the CDR3, the DNA is TGTGCCAGCAGTGGAGAGGGCAGGACAGGGGCCCACCAAGAGACCCAGTACTTC.

This clonotype was seen repeatedly, ten times or more. V and J are TRBV2 and TRBJ2-7; D is undetermined. The ends were cut back, 3 bases at V and 6 bases at J, with 3 bases in the middle. CDR3 length equals 10 residues. CDR1 SNHLY and CDR2 FYNNEI come from the germline V gene. CDR3 DNA sequence: TGTGCCAGCAGTGAGATCGAGCAGTACTTC. This codes for CASSEIEQYF.

This clonotype was counted between two and nine times. The V gene is TRBV5-6, the J gene TRBJ2-5; D not resolved. Deletions cut 0 bases from V and 3 bases from J, with 9 bases between. The germline gives CDR1 SGHDT, CDR2 YYEEEE. The CDR3 covers 14 residues. The CDR3 loop is CASSLASAEETQYF. The DNA of the CDR3 is TGTGCCAGCAGCTTGGCGTCAGCTGAAGAGACCCAGTACTTC. The whole variable domain, filled in from reference TRBV5-6 and TRBJ2-5, reads DAGVTQSPTHLIKTRGQQVTLRCSPKSGHDTVSWYQQALGQGPQFIFQYYEEEERQRGNFPDRFSGHQFPNYSSELNVNALLLGDSALYLCASSLASAEETQYFGPGTRLLVL.

In this sample, this clonotype turned up a few times. This sequence joins TRBV20-1 and TRBJ2-7; 9 bases fit TRBD1. The junction had 5 bases not matched to a gene; V was cut back by 6 bases and J by 5 bases. The CDR3 is 12 residues long. Germline V lookup: CDR1 DFQATT, CDR2 SNEGSKA (reference sequence). CDR3 loop: CSALDRGHEQYF. Here the CDR3 DNA reads TGCAGTGCCCTGGACAGGGGCCACGAGCAGTACTTC.

The chain joins TRBV5-1 to TRBJ2-7; no definite D call. The CDR3 is 15 amino acids. From germline, CDR1 is SGHRS and CDR2 YFSETQ. V dropped 0 bases and J dropped 7 bases, with 17 bases sitting between them. CDR3 residues: CASSLARSSYQEQYF. The CDR3 DNA reads TGCGCCAGCAGCTTGGCCCGTTCGTCTTATCAAGAGCAGTACTTC.

This sequence joins TRBV4-1 and TRBJ1-5; unclear D gene. With 1 base removed from V and 3 bases from J, the gap between germline ends came to 7 bases. CDR1 MGHRA and CDR2 YSYEKL come from the germline V gene. CDR3 length: 14 amino acids. CDR3 residues: CASSQAALNQPQHF. The CDR3 nucleotides are TGCGCCAGCAGCCAAGCGGCCCTCAATCAGCCCCAGCATTTT.